This T cell receptor (beta chain) was obtained from a study of patients and donors after allogeneic stem cell transplantation. A single record per CDR3 protein comes from TCRdb applying MiXCR to the RT-PCR reads. The table lists roughly 9,400 distinct CDR3 sequences, 5.9% of them singletons. This clonotype has ten or more counts. Per germline, CDR1 LNHDA and CDR2 SQIVND (reference sequence). This CDR3 is 13 amino acids long. The V gene end was trimmed by 7 bases and the J gene end by 4 bases; junction bases not matched to a gene: 6. This clonotype originated in a human donor who was either an allogeneic HSCT recipient or a stem cell or donor lymphocyte infusion donor (not recorded which). It is not recorded whose cells these are; they may come from a transplant donor. The sample taken for sequencing was blood, either unsorted or a sorted T cell fraction (not recorded which). The V and J genes are TRBV19 and TRBJ1-2; TRBD1 matches at 7 bases. The CDR3 region is CASTDRAGYGYTF. As DNA, the CDR3 is TGTGCCAGTACAGACAGGGCGGGCTATGGCTACACCTTC.